These T cell receptor beta chains were read from a single sample in a study of regulatory T cells in long-lasting Graves disease. TCRdb reanalysed the multiplex PCR reads using MiXCR and keeps one entry per CDR3 protein. This table has just over 600,000 distinct CDR3 sequences, less than 20% appearing once. These data were also reused for a study on T cells in Graves' hyperthyroidism and ophthalmopathy.

Sample: peripheral blood mononuclear cells (PBMCs), taken at new diagnosis, from a patient treated with antithyroid drugs. All receptors derive from a woman aged 25 to 39 with Graves disease. CDR3s include the opening cysteine and the closing phenylalanine or tryptophan. A D gene is named only where the DNA matches it firmly. Part of the rows lack a size; the others show once, few, many or a class for expanded clones.

TRBV6-5	many	TRBD1	TRBJ1-1	TGTGCCAGCAGTTCCAGGGACAGGGGAGTGGTGAACACTGAAGCTTTCTTT	CASSSRDRGVVNTEAFF
TRBV4-1	few	-	TRBJ1-2	TGCGCCAGCAGCCAACCGGACCGATCCTCCGGCACCTTC	CASSQPDRSSGTF
TRBV5-1	-	TRBD2	TRBJ2-3	TGCGCCAGCAGCTTGGACCCAAAACTAGCGGGAGGGTTTGGTGCGCAGTATTTT	CASSLDPKLAGGFGAQYF
TRBV11-2	many	TRBD1	TRBJ2-3	TGTGCCAGCAGCCGAGGACAGGGAGAAGCAGATACGCAGTATTTT	CASSRGQGEADTQYF
TRBV3-1	-	-	TRBJ1-2	TGTGCCAGCAGCGCCAGCCGGGGCTCCTATGGCTACACCTTC	CASSASRGSYGYTF
TRBV2	many	-	TRBJ2-3	TGTGCCAGCAGGTACCCCGAAGGAGATACGCAGTATTTT	CASRYPEGDTQYF
TRBV9	-	-	TRBJ1-2	TGTGCCAGCAGTGGTAAGGACAGCCTATATGGCTACACCTTC	CASSGKDSLYGYTF
TRBV19	-	TRBD1	TRBJ1-2	TGTGCCAGTAGCGGAGACAGGGGGCAGCATGGCTACACCTTC	CASSGDRGQHGYTF
TRBV28	many	TRBD2	TRBJ2-7	TGTGCCAGCCTGCCCGGGGGGGGGAAGGGCTACGAGCAGTACTTC	CASLPGGGKGYEQYF
TRBV20-1	-	-	TRBJ2-6	TGCAGTGCTAGTCCGGACTCTGGGGTCAACGTCCTGACTTTC	CSASPDSGVNVLTF
TRBV28	many	TRBD1	TRBJ2-7	TGTGCCAGCAGTCTCCCCGGGACAGCCTACGAGCAGTACTTC	CASSLPGTAYEQYF
TRBV11-2	many	-	TRBJ2-1	TGTGCCAGCAGCTTAAATTTAGGGGGGACCGGGGGAAATGAGCAGTTCTTC	CASSLNLGGTGGNEQFF